Following are 23 T cell receptor beta chains from one sample sequenced in a study of T cell repertoires in cytomegalovirus infection. Their recognized antigens are unknown. MiXCR, applied by TCRdb to the reads, yields one record per CDR3 protein. The table records about 830,000 distinct CDR3 sequences, about 30% of them present only once. The source was cultured CD8+ T cells from PBMCs, collected from culture after CMV antigen stimulation. Every receptor here comes from a human donor in good health (CMV status not recorded). Some clones in this sample may be carry-over from other donors' samples.

The chain links TRBV11-1 to TRBJ1-1, with D unclear. The CDR3 extends over 14 amino acids. The V end was cut by 1 base, the J end by 5 bases, with 11 bases between. CDR1 SGHAT and CDR2 FQDESV come from the germline V gene (reference sequence). The CDR3 is CASSLVGSSTEAFF. CDR3 bases: TGTGCCAGCAGCTTAGTGGGCAGTTCAACTGAAGCTTTCTTT. The whole variable domain, remainder taken from reference TRBV11-1 and TRBJ1-1, is EAEVAQSPRYKITEKSQAVAFWCDPISGHATLYWYRQILGQGPELLVQFQDESVVDDSQLPKDRFSAERLKGVDSTLKIQPAELGDSAMYLCASSLVGSSTEAFFGQGTRLTVV.

The CDR3 DNA follows: TGCGCCAGCAGCCAAGAGATAGGTTACGAGCAGTACGTC. This codes for CASSQEIGYEQYV. The rearrangement uses TRBV4-1 and TRBJ2-7, with unresolved D. The CDR3 has 13 amino acids. Trimming took off 0 bases at V and 4 bases at J, with 7 bases between the two ends. The germline gives CDR1 MGHRA, CDR2 YSYEKL.

This clonotype was detected many times. The chain uses TRBV7-2 and TRBJ1-5; D is ambiguous. The V gene's germline CDR1 is SGHTA and CDR2 FQGNSA. With 2 bases removed from V and 0 bases from J, the gap between germline ends came to 8 bases. The CDR3 totals 15 residues. CDR3 in DNA: TGTGCCAGCAGCTTAAGTATCGATAGCAATCAGCCCCAGCATTTT. This encodes CASSLSIDSNQPQHF. Variable domain in full (rest from reference TRBV7-2 and TRBJ1-5): GAGVSQSPSNKVTEKGKDVELRCDPISGHTALYWYRQSLGQGLEFLIYFQGNSAPDKSGLPSDRFSAERTGGSVSTLTIQRTQQEDSAVYLCASSLSIDSNQPQHFGDGTRLSIL.

This clonotype appeared many times. This rearrangement joins TRBV7-8 to TRBJ2-1; D is perhaps TRBD2 (5 bases). Trimming took off 5 bases at V and 9 bases at J, with 11 bases between the two ends. Germline V lookup: CDR1 SGHVS, CDR2 FQNEAQ. This CDR3 is built from 12 residues. In nucleotides, the CDR3 is TGTGCCAGCAGCCCCCGTGGGAGTGAGCAGTTCTTC. It codes for CASSPRGSEQFF.

This chain joins TRBV27 and TRBJ2-1, with D perhaps TRBD1 or TRBD2 (5 bases each). Trimming took off 6 bases at V and 5 bases at J, with 14 bases between the two ends. Germline values: CDR1 MNHEY, CDR2 SMNVEV (reference sequence). This CDR3 is built from 14 residues. In DNA form, the CDR3 reads TGTGCCAGCAGACCCCCGGGACCCCACAATGAGCAGTTCTTC. It is translated as CASRPPGPHNEQFF.

This clonotype is a singleton in its sample. This chain's CDR3 is CSARDRTGQGGGYTF. The CDR3, as DNA: TGCAGTGCTAGAGACCGCACGGGACAGGGAGGGGGCTACACCTTC. The genes are TRBV20-1 and TRBJ1-2; 9 bases are shared with TRBD1. The CDR3 has 15 amino acids. From germline, CDR1 is DFQATT and CDR2 SNEGSKA (reference sequence). V was pared by 0 bases and J by 8 bases, with 10 bases of the junction left unmatched.

There are a few counts of this clonotype. The rearrangement joins TRBV27 to TRBJ1-1; tentative D call: TRBD1 (5 bases). CDR1 and CDR2 (germline): MNHEY, SMNVEV (reference sequence). V lost 5 bases and J 5 bases, leaving 15 bases between the germline ends. The CDR3 spans 14 residues. CDR3 sequence (DNA): TGTGCCAGCAGTCCGGGGACCTTGGGAACTGAAGCTTTCTTT. This translates into CASSPGTLGTEAFF.

In this sample, this clonotype turned up a few times. The chain combines TRBV2 with TRBJ1-1, with no clear D. This CDR3 has 16 residues. V was pared by 0 bases and J by 3 bases, with 14 bases between. Per germline, CDR1 SNHLY and CDR2 FYNNEI. CDR3 in DNA: TGTGCCAGCAGTGAAGCGCTGATTCAAATCTACACTGAAGCTTTCTTT. Its protein product is CASSEALIQIYTEAFF.

In its sample, this clonotype was seen a few times. This chain connects TRBV2 to TRBJ1-6; D may be TRBD1 (6 bases). The V end was cut by 8 bases, the J end by 0 bases, with 14 bases between. Germline V lookup: CDR1 SNHLY, CDR2 FYNNEI. The length of the CDR3 is 16 residues. The chain's CDR3 is CASQGQPGSYNSPLHF. CDR3 nucleotides: TGTGCCAGCCAGGGGCAGCCCGGCTCCTATAATTCACCCCTCCACTTT.

The chain uses TRBV4-1 and TRBJ1-4; TRBD1 agrees at 10 bases. From germline, CDR1 is MGHRA and CDR2 YSYEKL. J lost 7 bases, V lost 3 bases, and 5 bases had no gene match. This CDR3 spans 15 amino acids. The CDR3 sequence: CASSHAGTGVEKLFF. The CDR3 DNA is TGCGCCAGCAGCCATGCCGGGACAGGGGTTGAAAAACTGTTTTTT.

Many counts were recorded for this clonotype. J is TRBJ1-1 and V is TRBV27, with TRBD1 matching over 7 bases. Trimming at V came to 2 bases and at J to 0 bases, leaving 3 bases not matched to a gene. CDR1 and CDR2 from the germline V gene are MNHEY and SMNVEV (reference sequence). CDR3 length: 15 residues. DNA for the CDR3: TGTGCCAGCAGTTTAAGGGGGCTTCTGAACACTGAAGCTTTCTTT. Amino acid sequence: CASSLRGLLNTEAFF.

In this sample, this clonotype turned up a few times. This rearrangement joins TRBV7-8 to TRBJ2-1; weak D call: TRBD2 (5 bases). The CDR3 contains 16 residues. V lost 3 bases, J lost 1 base, and 13 bases lay in between. In germline, CDR1 is SGHVS, CDR2 FQNEAQ. CDR3 DNA: TGTGCCAGCAGCTTTGTCCGACTAAGTTCCTACAATGAGCAGTTCTTC. This translates into CASSFVRLSSYNEQFF. Full variable domain (outside the CDR3, taken from reference TRBV7-8 and TRBJ2-1): GAGVSQSPRYKVAKRGQDVALRCDPISGHVSLFWYQQALGQGPEFLTYFQNEAQLDKSGLPSDRFFAERPEGSVSTLKIQRTQQEDSAVYLCASSFVRLSSYNEQFFGPGTRLTVL.

This clonotype was counted between two and nine times. V is TRBV5-5 and J is TRBJ1-4, with a possible D match to TRBD1 (5 bases). Per the germline V gene, CDR1 is SGHKS and CDR2 is YYEKEE (reference sequence). The CDR3 loop spans 15 amino acids. Trimming stripped 0 bases from V and 7 bases from J, with 13 bases between. The chain's CDR3 is CASSLARRGGEKLFF. The DNA for the CDR3 is TGTGCCAGCAGCTTGGCCCGTAGGGGAGGTGAAAAACTGTTTTTT.

The chain uses TRBV6-5 and TRBJ1-2; 9 bases fit TRBD1. Germline loops: CDR1 MNHEY, CDR2 SVGAGI. V lost 5 bases, J lost 4 bases, and 11 bases stayed unmatched. CDR3 length equals 16 residues. The CDR3: CASSNRPGTGTYGYTF. CDR3 DNA sequence: TGTGCCAGCAGTAACCGTCCCGGGACAGGGACCTATGGCTACACCTTC.

V gene TRBV2 combines with J gene TRBJ2-4, with a tentative D call TRBD2 (5 bases). In germline, CDR1 is SNHLY, CDR2 FYNNEI. Deletions cut 4 bases from V and 0 bases from J, with 19 bases between. The CDR3 is 18 residues long. This chain's CDR3 is CASSGREPNRLAKNIQYF. CDR3 coding DNA: TGTGCCAGCAGTGGTCGGGAACCCAACCGACTAGCCAAAAACATTCAGTACTTC.

The chain employs TRBV4-1 and TRBJ1-1; 8 bases agree with TRBD1. The CDR3 has 16 residues. V was clipped by 0 bases and J by 7 bases; unmatched bases: 10. The germline V gene encodes CDR1 MGHRA and CDR2 YSYEKL. CDR3 residues: CASSQDPGTGGLEAFF. The DNA for the CDR3 is TGCGCCAGCAGCCAAGATCCCGGGACAGGCGGCCTTGAAGCTTTCTTT.

The genes are TRBV5-4 and TRBJ2-3; 8 positions match TRBD2. The CDR3 has 19 residues. V was clipped by 3 bases and J by 3 bases; unmatched bases: 18. Germline values: CDR1 SGHNT, CDR2 YYREEE (reference sequence). The CDR3: CASSWGNLERGTRTDTQYF. The CDR3 region has the DNA TGTGCCAGCAGCTGGGGGAACTTGGAGCGGGGGACCCGAACAGATACGCAGTATTTT.

This clonotype was observed a handful of times. The chain carries TRBV4-1 and TRBJ1-1, with a weak D call TRBD1 (6 bases). Trimming cost V 0 bases and J 5 bases, with 16 bases left between them. From germline, CDR1 is MGHRA and CDR2 YSYEKL. The CDR3 is 16 amino acids. The CDR3 is CASSQDHQGPATEAFF. CDR3 nucleotide sequence: TGCGCCAGCAGCCAAGATCATCAGGGGCCGGCAACTGAAGCTTTCTTT.

The V and J genes are TRBV20-1 and TRBJ2-3; D is perhaps TRBD1 (5 bases). Germline V lookup: CDR1 DFQATT, CDR2 SNEGSKA (reference sequence). The CDR3 is 17 residues long. V shed 1 base and J shed 0 bases, with 17 bases lying between them. CDR3 nucleotide sequence: TGCAGTGCTAGAGTTGGACACCCACTCCCTAGCACAGATACGCAGTATTTT. This encodes CSARVGHPLPSTDTQYF.

There are a few counts of this clonotype. This chain uses TRBV2 with TRBJ1-6, with D tentatively TRBD1 (5 bases). Germline V gene data show CDR1 as SNHLY and CDR2 as FYNNEI. The CDR3 consists of 19 residues. Trimming removed 6 bases at V and 0 bases at J, with 21 bases between. CDR3 residues: CASSPRGEIAISYNSPLHF. The CDR3 DNA reads TGTGCCAGCAGCCCACGAGGGGAGATCGCAATCTCCTATAATTCACCCCTCCACTTT.

This chain joins TRBV6-2 or TRBV6-3 and TRBJ1-6; TRBD1 matches at 8 bases. In germline, CDR1 is MNHEY, CDR2 SVGEGT. This CDR3 is 16 amino acids long. Losses at the gene ends were 1 base for V and 8 bases for J; bases not matched to a gene: 7. The DNA for the CDR3 is TGTGCCAGCAGTTACTACCAGGACAGGGTTGATTCACCCCTCCACTTT. Amino acid sequence: CASSYYQDRVDSPLHF.

This clonotype has more than one count but fewer than ten. The rearrangement links TRBV11-2 to TRBJ2-7; 7 bases align to TRBD1. The V and J ends lost 0 bases and 0 bases, in that order; junction bases with no gene match: 2. The CDR3 extends over 15 amino acids. Per the germline V gene, CDR1 is SGHAT and CDR2 is FQNNGV. The CDR3 loop is CASSLDRDSSYEQYF. The CDR3 region has the DNA TGTGCCAGCAGCTTAGACCGGGACAGCTCCTACGAGCAGTACTTC.

This clonotype has ten or more counts. The chain combines TRBV12-3 or TRBV12-4 with TRBJ1-1; D is ambiguous. The CDR3 is 14 amino acids. V was shortened by 6 bases and J by 1 base, with 12 bases between the two germline ends. In DNA form, the CDR3 reads TGTGCCAGCAGAAACACCCTGGAGAACACTGAAGCTTTCTTT. This encodes CASRNTLENTEAFF.